This T cell receptor (beta chain) was recovered during a study of CD8+ T cells in alopecia areata. Study outcomes and limitations: Scalp data also include sequences from resident alphabeta T cells of normal skin. More clonal than normal scalp was lesional scalp, particularly alopecia totalis/universalis.

This clone was observed a handful of times. Its antigen is still unknown. In several patients, CD4+ T cells were split by CD25+CD127- sorting. Alopecia areata patients provided lesional scalp punch biopsies and peripheral blood, both collected for the study. cDNA reverse transcribed from extracted RNA served as the sequencing template. Assay used: immunoSEQ multiplex PCR; TCRdb lists only in-frame clones, some missing. The profile shows around 36,000 clones, around half of them singletons. CDR1 MNHEY and CDR2 SMNVEV come from the germline V gene (reference sequence). This CDR3 spans 15 amino acids. Trimming removed 5 bases from V and 4 bases from J, with 18 bases in between.

The chain links TRBV27 to TRBJ2-7; TRBD1 or TRBD2 may be the D gene (5 bases each). The sequenced material came from CD4+ Tregs sorted from blood. The TCR was taken from a human donor with alopecia areata. CDR3 DNA: TGTGCCAGCAGTGCCGGGACCGGGGTTCTATACGAGCAGTACTTC. It encodes CASSAGTGVLYEQYF.